This TCR beta chain emerged from a study of response to subunit inactivated influenza vaccine. TCRdb analysed the RT-PCR reads with MiXCR anew, one entry per CDR3 protein. The sample has just under 550,000 distinct CDR3 sequences; under 25% are singletons. Per germline, CDR1 MNHEY and CDR2 SVGEGT. V trimming: 2 bases; J trimming: 1 base; junction bases outside the gene matches: 4. The CDR3 loop spans 15 amino acids. These sequences were also reported in another study, on T cells expressing NK-cell markers. Per that study: Generation of TCR beta cDNA was performed by 5'RACE template switching incorporating UMIs.

The material was CD4+ T cells sorted from PBMCs, obtained 11 to 12 days after vaccination. The receptor's source is a man aged 45-65 years who received an inactivated influenza vaccine. The rearrangement uses TRBV6-2 or TRBV6-3 and TRBJ1-1; 7 positions match TRBD1. The CDR3 protein is CASSYTGVGNTEAFF. CDR3 bases: TGTGCCAGCAGTTACACAGGGGTGGGGAACACTGAAGCTTTCTTT.